This paragraph reports one T cell receptor beta chain. This entry belongs to a study of blood T cell repertoires in COVID-19. Study summary: Collection of acute and convalescent COVID-19 samples took place in the United States, Italy and Spain. The analysed material was cDNA or gDNA that came from T cells, B-cell-depleted T cells, or PBMCs.

Original processing notes: How many nucleated cells were present was estimated from reference gene primer amplification. This table comes from immunoSEQ multiplex PCR, and its TCRdb copy is limited to in-frame clones, with some not included. The V and J calls and clone size were taken over from that table, and D and trimming were inferred from the DNA. The table records 70,000 or so clones, around 86% of them present only once. Material for sequencing was peripheral blood. The receptor comes from an elderly woman with active or convalescent COVID-19.

DNA for the CDR3: TGTGCCAGCAGCCCCTCCGGGGATGAGCAGTTCTTC. Residues: CASSPSGDEQFF. The V gene is TRBV7-8, the J gene TRBJ2-1; D possibly corresponds to TRBD2 (5 bases). In germline, CDR1 is SGHVS, CDR2 FQNEAQ. Deletions cut 5 bases from V and 8 bases from J, with 10 bases between. The CDR3 has 12 residues.